These 17 T cell receptor beta chains came from one sample sequenced in a study of T cell repertoires in cytomegalovirus infection. TCRdb independently ran MiXCR on the reads; one entry per CDR3 protein. The sample has approximately 700,000 distinct CDR3 sequences; approximately 40% are singletons. Specimen: PBMCs. The receptors originated from a human donor in good health (CMV status not recorded). Some clones in this sample may be carry-over from other donors' samples.

The chain is built from TRBV10-3 and TRBJ2-5; TRBD1 matches at 11 bases. Per germline, CDR1 ENHRY and CDR2 SYGVKD. This CDR3 spans 16 amino acids. V gave up 0 bases and J gave up 1 base; unmatched junction bases: 1. This CDR3 reads CAISESGTGGQETQYF. In nucleotides, the CDR3 is TGTGCCATCAGTGAGTCAGGGACAGGGGGCCAAGAGACCCAGTACTTC.

This chain joins TRBV7-2 and TRBJ1-5, with D hard to call. Germline CDR1 and CDR2: SGHTA and FQGNSA. Trimming removed 1 base from V and 3 bases from J, with 7 bases in between. The CDR3 consists of 14 residues. CDR3 amino acids: CASSLDAVNQPQHF. The CDR3 DNA is TGTGCCAGCAGCTTAGATGCAGTCAATCAGCCCCAGCATTTT.

V gene TRBV28 combines with J gene TRBJ1-2, with a possible D match to TRBD1 (6 bases). V was clipped by 6 bases and J by 4 bases, with 15 bases between them. The V gene's germline CDR1 is MDHEN and CDR2 SYDVKM. The length of the CDR3 is 14 residues. The CDR3 coding sequence is TGTGCCAGCAGCTCCCCGGGGGCAAGCTATGGCTACACCTTC. Protein: CASSSPGASYGYTF.

This clonotype appeared a few times. CDR3 DNA: TGTGCCAGCAGTCCGCAGGGGGCGTTTTCCCTGACCTACGAGCAGTACTTC. Its protein is CASSPQGAFSLTYEQYF. The gene calls are TRBV6-1 and TRBJ2-7; 8 bases are shared with TRBD1. V lost 5 bases, J lost 2 bases, and 14 bases stayed unmatched. This CDR3 region has 17 residues. Looked up from germline, CDR1 is MNHNS and CDR2 is SASEGT.

The chain has TRBV28 and TRBJ2-7, with 13 positions matching TRBD2. The CDR3 is 15 amino acids. Per the germline V gene, CDR1 is MDHEN and CDR2 is SYDVKM. V was clipped by 5 bases and J by 4 bases; unmatched bases: 5. CDR3 bases: TGTGCCAGCAGTGATCCGGGACTAGCGGGATACGAGCAGTACTTC. It translates to CASSDPGLAGYEQYF. Looking up the rest from reference TRBV28 and TRBJ2-7 gives the full variable domain: DVKVTQSSRYLVKRTGEKVFLECVQDMDHENMFWYRQDPGLGLRLIYFSYDVKMKEKGDIPEGYSVSREKKERFSLILESASTNQTSMYLCASSDPGLAGYEQYFGPGTRLTVT.

This rearrangement joins TRBV12-3 or TRBV12-4 to TRBJ2-1; D uncertain. V gave up 3 bases and J gave up 6 bases, with 21 bases separating them. CDR3 length equals 17 residues. CDR3 protein: CASSFTVQQGRRNEQFF. The CDR3 nucleotides are TGTGCCAGCAGTTTCACGGTACAACAAGGACGTCGCAATGAGCAGTTCTTC.

J is TRBJ1-5 and V is TRBV7-6, with 7 positions matching TRBD1. Germline CDR1 SGHVS, CDR2 FNYEAQ. The CDR3 loop spans 16 amino acids. Germline trimming cut 2 bases from V and 8 bases from J; bases unmatched to any gene: 12. CDR3 protein: CASSLREDRSGEPQHF. CDR3 in DNA: TGTGCCAGCAGCTTAAGAGAGGACAGGAGCGGTGAGCCCCAGCATTTT.

The chain uses TRBV28 and TRBJ2-3, with 7 bases matching TRBD2. There are 14 residues in the CDR3. V lost 2 bases, J lost 4 bases, and 3 bases stayed unmatched. Germline-derived CDR1 and CDR2 are MDHEN and SYDVKM. CDR3 DNA sequence: TGTGCCAGCAGTTTAATTCGGGAGGCAGATACGCAGTATTTT. Translation: CASSLIREADTQYF.

This clonotype was recorded many times. This rearrangement joins TRBV7-2 to TRBJ2-7; no definite D call. Trimming stripped 5 bases from V and 0 bases from J, with 11 bases between. Germline V lookup: CDR1 SGHTA, CDR2 FQGNSA. The CDR3 consists of 14 residues. The CDR3 sequence: CASSQLSSSYEQYF. CDR3 DNA sequence: TGTGCCAGCAGCCAACTCTCGAGCTCCTACGAGCAGTACTTC. Complete variable domain (other parts from reference TRBV7-2 and TRBJ2-7): GAGVSQSPSNKVTEKGKDVELRCDPISGHTALYWYRQSLGQGLEFLIYFQGNSAPDKSGLPSDRFSAERTGGSVSTLTIQRTQQEDSAVYLCASSQLSSSYEQYFGPGTRLTVT.

V and J are TRBV29-1 and TRBJ1-1; D is possibly TRBD1 (6 bases). Germline CDR1 reads SQVTM; CDR2 reads ANQGSEA. The V and J ends lost 6 bases and 4 bases respectively, with 15 bases between them. This CDR3 region has 13 residues. The CDR3 DNA reads TGCAGCGTAGGGGGGACCCTTGGCACTGAAGCTTTCTTT. It codes for CSVGGTLGTEAFF.

The gene calls are TRBV11-1 and TRBJ1-3; D call uncertain. This CDR3 has 14 residues. V lost 4 bases, J lost 5 bases, and 12 bases lay in between. CDR1 is SGHAT and CDR2 is FQDESV in the germline V gene (reference sequence). This CDR3 reads CASSSPHRRNTIYF. The CDR3 DNA reads TGTGCCAGCAGCTCGCCACACCGCCGAAACACCATATATTTT.

This clonotype occurred a few times. This chain links TRBV28 with TRBJ2-2; 9 positions match TRBD2. This CDR3 has 18 residues. Germline CDR1 reads MDHEN; CDR2 reads SYDVKM. V was clipped by 1 base and J by 0 bases; unmatched bases: 6. The CDR3 coding sequence is TGTGCCAGCAGTTTATTGCTAGCGGGAAACTCGAACACCGGGGAGCTGTTTTTT. Translating it yields CASSLLLAGNSNTGELFF. The full variable domain, with the rest looked up from reference TRBV28 and TRBJ2-2, is DVKVTQSSRYLVKRTGEKVFLECVQDMDHENMFWYRQDPGLGLRLIYFSYDVKMKEKGDIPEGYSVSREKKERFSLILESASTNQTSMYLCASSLLLAGNSNTGELFFGEGSRLTVL.

V and J are TRBV5-1 and TRBJ1-2, with D uncertain. The CDR3 contains 13 residues. Trimming left V 6 bases short and J 4 bases short, with 13 bases between. CDR1 is SGHRS and CDR2 is YFSETQ in the germline V gene. The DNA of the CDR3 is TGCGCCAGCAACGAGAGAGGAGGCTATGGCTACACCTTC. Translating it yields CASNERGGYGYTF.

The chain combines TRBV6-4 with TRBJ2-1, with 7 bases fitting TRBD1. Trimming cost V 2 bases and J 5 bases; bases outside gene matches: 6. The CDR3 totals 15 residues. The germline V gene has CDR1 MRHNA and CDR2 SNTAGT. Written as DNA, the CDR3 is TGTGCCAGCAGTGACAACAGGGGTTCCCACAATGAGCAGTTCTTC. Its protein is CASSDNRGSHNEQFF.

This chain links TRBV13 with TRBJ2-5, with D perhaps TRBD2 (5 bases). Germline V gene sequence: CDR1 PRHDT, CDR2 FYEKMQ (reference sequence). The CDR3 is made up of 14 amino acids. The V gene lost 5 bases and the J gene lost 4 bases, with 14 bases spanning the gap. CDR3 amino acids: CASSERGVRETQYF. In DNA, the CDR3 is TGTGCCAGCAGCGAACGGGGTGTAAGAGAGACCCAGTACTTC.

This chain joins TRBV6-8 and TRBJ1-5, with 7 bases lining up with TRBD1. This CDR3 region has 15 residues. V was clipped by 6 bases and J by 1 base; unmatched bases: 6. The germline CDR1 and CDR2 sequences are MNHGY and SAAAGT. The CDR3 DNA reads TGTGCCAGCAGCCGGGGGACAGAAAGCAATCAGCCCCAGCATTTT. It specifies CASSRGTESNQPQHF.

The J gene is TRBJ2-5, the V gene TRBV7-8; possibly TRBD1 for D (6 bases). The V and J ends lost 1 base and 2 bases respectively, with 14 bases between them. The CDR3 runs 16 residues. Germline V gene data show CDR1 as SGHVS and CDR2 as FQNEAQ. CDR3 amino acids: CASSLVLSRGQETQYF. CDR3 in DNA: TGTGCCAGCAGCTTAGTCCTCAGCAGGGGACAAGAGACCCAGTACTTC.